These 5 T cell receptor beta chains were all obtained from the same sample, sequenced in a study of cytomegalovirus exposure and HLA in healthy donors. 13 Jbeta primers and 60 Vbeta primers were used for the PCR. The protocol was immunoSEQ multiplex PCR, while the TCRdb copy is restricted to in-frame clones and leaves out a portion. The top ten clones hold approximately 7% of a sample with about 150,000 clones, 60% to 85% of them seen once. Specimen: PBMCs. The receptors were gathered from a woman aged 40-49 years in good health and CMV-seropositive.

V gene TRBV18 combines with J gene TRBJ1-1, with 7 positions matching TRBD1. V dropped 3 bases and J dropped 1; count of bases not matched to a gene: 5. CDR3 size: 15 residues. The germline gives CDR1 KGHSH, CDR2 LQKENI. CDR3 region: CASSPARGSNTEAFF. Here the CDR3 DNA reads TGTGCCAGCTCACCCGCCAGGGGGTCGAACACTGAAGCTTTCTTT.

J is TRBJ2-7 and V is TRBV5-1, with D perhaps matching TRBD2 (6 bases). The CDR3 extends over 13 amino acids. CDR1 is SGHRS and CDR2 is YFSETQ in the germline V gene. V dropped 3 bases and J dropped 0 bases, with 7 bases sitting between them. CDR3 bases: TGCGCCAGCAGCTCCGGGAGCTCCTACGAGCAGTACTTC. It encodes CASSSGSSYEQYF.

V usage is TRBV1 and J usage is TRBJ1-2. TRBV1 is annotated as a pseudogene. This CDR3 is 19 amino acids long. CDR3: CTSSQEFPGRAINCYGYTF. The CDR3 nucleotides read TGCACCAGCAGCCAAGAATTCCCCGGGAGGGCTATAAATTGTTATGGCTACACCTTC.

V is TRBV29-1 and J is TRBJ1-1; D gene uncertain. The CDR3 loop spans 12 amino acids. CDR1 SQVTM and CDR2 ANQGSEA come from the germline V gene. The ends were cut back, 7 bases at V and 5 bases at J, with 14 bases in the middle. The CDR3: CSAKREGTEAFF. In DNA form, the CDR3 reads TGCAGCGCCAAAAGGGAGGGAACTGAAGCTTTCTTT.

This clone was recorded only once. The chain carries TRBV5-4 and TRBJ2-7, with TRBD2 identical over 9 bases. After removal of 6 bases from V and 2 bases from J, the junction contained 12 bases not matched to a gene. CDR1 and CDR2 (germline): SGHNT, YYREEE (reference sequence). CDR3 size: 16 residues. The DNA for the CDR3 is TGTGCCAGCAACATTTGGCGCAGCGGGGGGACCTACGAGCAGTACTTC. It encodes CASNIWRSGGTYEQYF.